This T cell receptor (beta chain) was recorded in a study of shared clonotypes between healthy human individuals. Study-wide results and limits: The sole specimen, blood, was sampled, and tissue repertoires likely differ.

About this clone: Its specificity is unknown.

This CDR3 is built from 15 residues. Between the trimmed V and J ends, which lost 3 bases and 8 bases, there was a span of 16 bases. CDR1 MDHEN and CDR2 SYDVKM come from the germline V gene. At the deep level, the assay was run. Measured with immunoSEQ multiplex PCR; TCRdb has only the in-frame clones, and not every one. Among about 2.4 million clones listed, around nine tenths were seen once. The chain joins TRBV28 to TRBJ1-4; a possible D gene is TRBD1 (5 bases). The TCR sequence derives from a young man in good health. The sequenced material came from naive CD4+ T cells sorted from blood. As for subset: CD45RA+ positively selected. The CDR3 coding sequence is TGTGCCAGCAGTTTTATGGGAGGGGTTGGAGAAAAACTGTTTTTT. Translated, it gives CASSFMGGVGEKLFF.